The source of this T cell receptor (beta chain) is a study of breast tumors, draining lymph nodes, adjacent tissues. Samples came from axillary lymph nodes draining the breast cancer. Germline assignment: CDR1 LNHDA and CDR2 SQIVND (reference sequence). The CDR3 sequence is 16 residues long. Trimming removed 6 bases from V and 0 bases from J; junction bases left unmatched: 2. Study-level findings and limits: The data were judged consistent with most tumor T cells coming from lymph node and expanding in tumor.

TCRdb reprocessed the multiplex PCR reads with MiXCR, giving one entry per CDR3 protein. The sample records around 250,000 distinct CDR3 sequences, 30% to 35% being singletons. This clonotype was recorded a few times. What it recognizes is unknown. A much bigger clone sits one base away, suggesting this may be a read error. No conserved phenylalanine or tryptophan ends this CDR3, so it is likely a read error. The sample comprised axillary lymph node tissue. The chain carries TRBV19 and TRBJ2-6, with 10 positions matching TRBD1. This TCR was recovered from a female donor with breast cancer. Some clones in this sample may be carry-over from other donors' samples. CDR3 nucleotides: TGTGCCAGTAGGGGGACAGGGGTCTCTGGGGCCAACGTCCTGACTTCC. Residues: CASRGTGVSGANVLTS.